The 22 T cell receptor beta chains given below trace back to one sample, sequenced in a study of T-cell reconstitution after alpha-beta-depleted transplantation in children. Unique molecular identifiers were incorporated into the prepared TCRbeta library. Each CDR3 protein gets one entry after TCRdb re-called the PCR reads with MiXCR. The table shows 780,000 or so distinct CDR3 sequences, with 15% to 20% occurring only once. This specimen was PBMCs, mostly from graft donor cells, taken 360 days after TCRalphabeta/CD19-depleted stem cell transplant. Source of these receptors: a male patient aged 5 to 17 who had a stem cell transplant for acute lymphoblastic leukemia, so the T cells may come from the graft donor.

In its sample, this clonotype was seen a few times. The gene calls are TRBV4-1 and TRBJ1-5, with a tentative D call TRBD1 (5 bases). CDR1 and CDR2 (germline): MGHRA, YSYEKL. V was shortened by 1 base and J by 1 base, with 14 bases between the two germline ends. The CDR3 length is 17 residues. The DNA for the CDR3 is TGCGCCAGCAGCCAAGTAAGCGGGGCGGACAGCAATCAGCCCCAGCATTTT. Translating it yields CASSQVSGADSNQPQHF.

The genes are TRBV7-9 and TRBJ1-2, with 7 positions matching TRBD1. The CDR3 extends over 13 amino acids. J was trimmed by 4 bases and V by 5 bases; bases with no gene match: 4. Germline assignment: CDR1 SEHNR and CDR2 FQNEAQ (reference sequence). This chain's CDR3 is CASSQGVTYGYTF. CDR3 in DNA: TGTGCCAGCAGCCAGGGGGTAACCTATGGCTACACCTTC.

This clonotype came up many times. The CDR3 is CASSLAGTTLTDTQYF. The CDR3 region has the DNA TGTGCCAGCAGCTTAGCCGGGACGACCCTCACAGATACGCAGTATTTT. The chain joins TRBV7-2 to TRBJ2-3; D tentatively fits TRBD1 or TRBD2 (5 bases each). V lost 0 bases to trimming and J lost 2 bases, with 12 bases between them. The length of the CDR3 is 16 residues. From germline, CDR1 is SGHTA and CDR2 FQGNSA.

The chain joins TRBV7-6 to TRBJ2-3; 11 nucleotides match TRBD1. The CDR3 extends over 16 amino acids. CDR1 is SGHVS and CDR2 is FNYEAQ in the germline V gene. J lost 4 bases, V lost 4 bases, and 7 bases had no gene match. This CDR3 is CASSSPDRGLSDTQYF. CDR3 nucleotides: TGTGCCAGCAGCTCCCCGGACAGGGGGCTCTCAGATACGCAGTATTTT.

The chain links TRBV13 to TRBJ1-4; TRBD1 matches 10 bases. CDR1 and CDR2 (germline): PRHDT, FYEKMQ (reference sequence). The CDR3 totals 15 residues. V lost 5 bases and J lost 7; bases outside the gene matches: 7. The CDR3 reads CASSGRTGGSEKLFF. CDR3 DNA: TGTGCCAGCAGCGGTAGGACAGGGGGTAGTGAAAAACTGTTTTTT.

This clonotype was detected only a few times. V is TRBV20-1 and J is TRBJ2-1; tentative D call: TRBD2 (6 bases). The CDR3 is 15 amino acids. With 3 bases removed from V and 4 bases from J, the gap between germline ends came to 16 bases. In germline, CDR1 is DFQATT, CDR2 SNEGSKA (reference sequence). The CDR3 DNA reads as TGCAGTGCTAGCTATCGGGAGAAACCATACAATGAGCAGTTCTTC. This codes for CSASYREKPYNEQFF.

CDR3 in DNA: TGTGCCAGCAGTTTCCTCCGGGCCCCCAAGGGCACAGATACGCAGTATTTT. Amino acids: CASSFLRAPKGTDTQYF. The rearrangement links TRBV27 to TRBJ2-3; no clear D gene. Trimming left V 3 bases short and J 1 base short, with 17 bases between. Germline V gene lookup returns CDR1 MNHEY and CDR2 SMNVEV (reference sequence). The CDR3 runs 17 residues.

The sample holds many counts of this clonotype. The rearrangement uses TRBV21-1 and TRBJ2-7; the table's D call of TRBD2 was not tested on the DNA. TRBV21-1 is reported as a pseudogene. This CDR3 has 15 residues. CDR3 in DNA: TGTGCCAGCAGCGAAGGGACTAGCGGATCCTACGAGCAGTACTTC. Translating it yields CASSEGTSGSYEQYF.

This clonotype was observed at least ten times. The V gene is TRBV25-1, the J gene TRBJ1-2, with TRBD1 identical over 10 bases. Germline-derived CDR1 and CDR2 are MGHDK and SYGVNS. V lost 4 bases and J lost 6; bases outside the gene matches: 2. This CDR3 contains 13 residues. CDR3 nucleotide sequence: TGTGCCAGCAGTGGACAGGGGGCCAATGGCTACACCTTC. Its translation is CASSGQGANGYTF.

This clonotype was detected many times. The J gene is TRBJ2-3, the V gene TRBV10-3; no reliable D call. Trimming stripped 6 bases from V and 2 bases from J, with 18 bases between. Germline V gene lookup returns CDR1 ENHRY and CDR2 SYGVKD. The CDR3 is 16 residues long. The CDR3 is CAIRGIGDTYTDTQYF. DNA for the CDR3: TGTGCCATCAGAGGGATAGGAGACACCTACACAGATACGCAGTATTTT.

This clonotype occurred many times. The J gene is TRBJ2-4, the V gene TRBV20-1; TRBD2 is a possible D gene (6 bases). This CDR3 is built from 14 residues. V lost 2 bases and J lost 0, with 8 bases in between. CDR1 is DFQATT, CDR2 SNEGSKA, per germline (reference sequence). The DNA of the CDR3 is TGCAGTGCTAGACCGGGACTAGCCAAAAACATTCAGTACTTC. Its translation: CSARPGLAKNIQYF.

V usage is TRBV3-1 and J usage is TRBJ2-1; maybe TRBD1 (6 bases). The germline gives CDR1 LGHDT, CDR2 YNNKEL (reference sequence). V lost 1 base and J 6 bases, leaving 7 bases between the germline ends. This CDR3 has 13 amino acids. The CDR3 region is CASSQVDSNEQFF. The CDR3 bases are TGTGCCAGCAGCCAAGTGGACAGCAATGAGCAGTTCTTC.

J is TRBJ2-7 and V is TRBV3-1, with D possibly being TRBD2 (6 bases). The CDR3 contains 14 residues. In germline, CDR1 is LGHDT, CDR2 YNNKEL (reference sequence). The V end was cut by 4 bases, the J end by 7 bases, with 17 bases between. This chain's CDR3 is CASSPGSTRWEQYF. CDR3 in DNA: TGTGCCAGCAGCCCCGGGAGTACCCGATGGGAGCAGTACTTC.

This chain joins TRBV27 and TRBJ1-5; the D is unclear. Germline CDR1 MNHEY, CDR2 SMNVEV (reference sequence). There are 14 residues in the CDR3. Trimming stripped 2 bases from V and 4 bases from J, with 9 bases between. DNA for the CDR3: TGTGCCAGCAGTTTAGCCGGGGAAAATCAGCCCCAGCATTTT. Residues: CASSLAGENQPQHF.

This clonotype turned up a few times. V usage is TRBV5-1 and J usage is TRBJ2-7; 11 nucleotides line up with TRBD1. J gave up 5 bases and V 4 bases, and 8 bases lay outside the gene matches. The CDR3 totals 15 residues. From germline, CDR1 is SGHRS and CDR2 YFSETQ. The chain's CDR3 is CASSLSGTGGNEQYF. CDR3 bases: TGCGCCAGCAGCCTGTCCGGGACAGGGGGGAACGAGCAGTACTTC.

This clonotype was seen only a few times. This chain connects TRBV11-2 to TRBJ1-1; 9 positions agree with TRBD1. The CDR3 is 15 amino acids. V lost 2 bases to trimming and J lost 9 bases; unmatched junction nucleotides: 10. Germline V CDR1 and CDR2: SGHAT, FQNNGV. CDR3 sequence (DNA): TGTGCCAGCAGCTTATTCGGGACAGGGATTCGGCAAGCTTTCTTT. Translating gives CASSLFGTGIRQAFF.

The chain employs TRBV25-1 and TRBJ2-4, with a weak D call TRBD2 (7 bases). CDR3 length: 17 amino acids. Germline V gene lookup returns CDR1 MGHDK and CDR2 SYGVNS. V lost 3 bases and J lost 1, with 16 bases in between. DNA of the CDR3: TGTGCCAGCAGTGACACTGGGGGGGGCTTTGCCAAAAACATTCAGTACTTC. Its translation is CASSDTGGGFAKNIQYF.

The chain employs TRBV3-1 and TRBJ2-7, with D possibly matching TRBD1 (6 bases). V shed 5 bases and J shed 6 bases, with 20 bases lying between them. Germline V gene lookup returns CDR1 LGHDT and CDR2 YNNKEL (reference sequence). The CDR3 spans 15 residues. Here the CDR3 DNA reads TGTGCCAGCAGCTCCCGACAGGCAATCGTGGGCGAGCAGTACTTC. Translating gives CASSSRQAIVGEQYF.

This clonotype has only a few counts. This chain connects TRBV15 to TRBJ1-6; 8 bases are a match to TRBD1. The CDR3 is made up of 17 amino acids. Trimming removed 5 bases from V and 10 bases from J; junction bases left unmatched: 16. Germline V CDR1 and CDR2: LNHNV, YYDKDF (reference sequence). The CDR3 nucleotides read TGTGCCACCAGCGGCCCGCCGGGGCAGGGGGCACGGTCACCCCTCCACTTT. It translates to CATSGPPGQGARSPLHF.

V usage is TRBV29-1 and J usage is TRBJ2-3; tentative D call: TRBD1 (6 bases). The CDR3 loop spans 15 amino acids. V was clipped by 6 bases and J by 2 bases, with 18 bases between them. Looked up from germline, CDR1 is SQVTM and CDR2 is ANQGSEA. CDR3 coding DNA: TGCAGCGTAGCACCGGGACACCTAGCCACAGATACGCAGTATTTT. This encodes CSVAPGHLATDTQYF.

V usage is TRBV3-1 and J usage is TRBJ2-7; the match to TRBD2 covers 7 bases. CDR1 and CDR2 (germline): LGHDT, YNNKEL (reference sequence). The CDR3 is made up of 16 amino acids. V lost 4 bases and J lost 0; bases outside the gene matches: 9. The CDR3, as DNA: TGTGCCAGCAGCCGCCCCTGGGGGGGAAGCTCCTACGAGCAGTACTTC. It specifies CASSRPWGGSSYEQYF.

This clonotype showed up just a few times. The chain carries TRBV5-1 and TRBJ1-1; a weak D match, TRBD1 (5 bases). CDR1 and CDR2 from the germline V gene are SGHRS and YFSETQ. The CDR3 covers 18 residues. Trimming took off 3 bases at V and 1 base at J, with 22 bases between the two ends. Written as DNA, the CDR3 is TGCGCCAGCAGCTGGAGGGGTGAGTGGACCCGGGGGAACACTGAAGCTTTCTTT. Its translation is CASSWRGEWTRGNTEAFF.